One and the same sample provided the 9 T cell receptor beta chains below, sequenced in a study of breast tumors, draining lymph nodes, adjacent tissues. Breast cancer patients provided tissue from their axillary draining lymph nodes. Using its own MiXCR run on the multiplex PCR reads, TCRdb lists one record per CDR3 protein. The sample holds some 150,000 distinct CDR3 sequences, roughly 35% seen once. The sequenced material came from axillary lymph node tissue. The receptors were gathered from a female donor with breast cancer. Some clones in this sample may be carry-over from other donors' samples.

Turning to this clonotype: Germline and junction disagree at one end, which may indicate a read error. The chain is built from TRBV20-1 and TRBJ2-7; TRBD1 agrees at 8 bases. The germline gives CDR1 DFQATT, CDR2 SNEGSKA (reference sequence). This CDR3 contains 16 residues. The CDR3 region is CSARDKEGQALHEQHF. CDR3 nucleotides: TGCAGTGCTAGAGATAAGGAGGGACAGGCTCTCCACGAGCAGCACTTC.

This clonotype appeared many times. The V call is TRBV5-1, the J call TRBJ2-7, with TRBD2 matching 7 bases. V was clipped by 3 bases and J by 7 bases; unmatched bases: 7. The length of the CDR3 is 13 residues. Germline CDR1 and CDR2: SGHRS and YFSETQ. DNA for the CDR3: TGCGCCAGCAGCTCGGGGGGTAACTGGGAGCAGTACTTC. Encoded protein: CASSSGGNWEQYF.

This clonotype was picked up a small number of times. J is TRBJ2-2 and V is TRBV3-1, with a weak D call TRBD1 (6 bases). Trimming removed 4 bases at V and 3 bases at J, with 18 bases between. CDR1 LGHDT and CDR2 YNNKEL come from the germline V gene (reference sequence). This CDR3 spans 17 amino acids. The CDR3 sequence: CASSPNPGAADTGELFF. The DNA of the CDR3 is TGTGCCAGCAGCCCGAACCCAGGGGCGGCCGACACCGGGGAGCTGTTTTTT. Full variable domain (missing parts from reference TRBV3-1 and TRBJ2-2): DTAVSQTPKYLVTQMGNDKSIKCEQNLGHDTMYWYKQDSKKFLKIMFSYNNKELIINETVPNRFSPKSPDKAHLNLHINSLELGDSAVYFCASSPNPGAADTGELFFGEGSRLTVL.

The sample holds many counts of this clonotype. V is TRBV7-2 and J is TRBJ1-5, with 7 bases aligning to TRBD1. Germline loops: CDR1 SGHTA, CDR2 FQGNSA. The trim removed 5 bases at V and 4 bases at J, leaving 2 bases unmatched. The CDR3 has 13 residues. The CDR3 protein is CASSTTGNQPQHF. The DNA of the CDR3 is TGTGCCAGCAGCACGACAGGGAATCAGCCCCAGCATTTT. Together with reference TRBV7-2 and TRBJ1-5, the CDR3 gives the full variable domain: GAGVSQSPSNKVTEKGKDVELRCDPISGHTALYWYRQSLGQGLEFLIYFQGNSAPDKSGLPSDRFSAERTGGSVSTLTIQRTQQEDSAVYLCASSTTGNQPQHFGDGTRLSIL.

Points on this clonotype: A much larger clone differs from this one at a single base, so this may be a read error. The chain joins TRBV4-1 to TRBJ2-1; D not resolved. Germline lookup yields CDR1 MGHRA and CDR2 YSYEKL. The CDR3 extends over 13 amino acids. CDR3 nucleotide sequence: TGCGCCAGCACCATTCATGGCACGGGTGAGCAGCTCTTC. This sequence encodes CASTIHGTGEQLF.

This clonotype was recorded many times. The genes are TRBV27 and TRBJ2-7, with a weak D call TRBD1 (5 bases). Per the germline V gene, CDR1 is MNHEY and CDR2 is SMNVEV (reference sequence). The germline V and J ends were trimmed by 7 bases and 6 bases, with 10 bases remaining between them. This CDR3 comprises 11 residues. For the CDR3, the DNA is TGTGCCAGCACCCAGGGCCTCGAGCAGTACTTC. It translates to CASTQGLEQYF.

This clonotype was recorded a few times. A read error may explain this, as a much larger clone is one base away. The chain is built from TRBV11-2 and TRBJ2-3; perhaps TRBD2 as D (6 bases). V was shortened by 1 base and J by 6 bases, with 17 bases between the two germline ends. The germline V gene has CDR1 SGHAT and CDR2 FQNNGV. The CDR3 loop spans 16 amino acids. CDR3 DNA sequence: TGTGCCAGCAGCTTAGGTCCTAGCGCCCTTTCGGATACGCAGTATTTT. The encoded protein is CASSLGPSALSDTQYF.

The chain is built from TRBV14 and TRBJ1-2; D is unresolved. Germline V gene data show CDR1 as SGHDN and CDR2 as FVKESK. There are 13 residues in the CDR3. Trimming took 4 bases from V and 7 from J, leaving 13 bases between them. CDR3 sequence: CASSRGLGSGYTF. CDR3 DNA: TGTGCCAGCAGCCGAGGACTGGGTAGTGGCTACACCTTC. Variable domain in full (rest from reference TRBV14 and TRBJ1-2): EAGVTQFPSHSVIEKGQTVTLRCDPISGHDNLYWYRRVMGKEIKFLLHFVKESKQDESGMPNNRFLAERTGGTYSTLKVQPAELEDSGVYFCASSRGLGSGYTFGSGTRLTVV.

A note on this clonotype: A junction end diverges from the germline sequence, so it may reflect a read error. The chain couples TRBV20-1 to TRBJ1-6; D ambiguous. The CDR3 extends over 14 amino acids. The germline V gene encodes CDR1 DFQATT and CDR2 SNEGSKA (reference sequence). In nucleotides, the CDR3 is TGCAGTGCTAGCTCCCAAAGGGTTAATTCACCCCCCCATTTT. This codes for CSASSQRVNSPPHF.